These 29 T cell receptor beta chains were all obtained from the same sample, sequenced in a study of beta chain features in type 1 diabetes (dated by TCRdb to the late 2010s). The study at large found these results: A moderate but significant shortening of TCRB CDR3 length was observed in type 1 diabetes patients in all four CD4+ subsets.

Libraries were prepared through the immunoSEQ multiplex PCR assay. All of the isolated RNA was reverse transcribed with the High Capacity cDNA Reverse Transcription Kit, so expressed TCRB transcripts were sequenced. Entries here come from immuneACCESS through TCRdb and include only in-frame sequences with V and J called. Some clones fail to appear in such tables; in the studies checked, an unresolved V gene covers under half of the shortfall, and the cause of the remainder is unknown. This sample gives 310,000 or so clones in total; roughly 9% of them show up just once. Jointly, the top ten make up about 1% of the sample. The antigens of these receptors remain unknown. Source material: central memory CD4+ T cells from blood. Receptors were obtained from a man aged 25 to 40 with type 1 diabetes.

This clone was counted at least ten times. The genes are TRBV7-2 and TRBJ2-1; D gene ambiguous. CDR3 length: 12 residues. Per the germline V gene, CDR1 is SGHTA and CDR2 is FQGNSA. V lost 5 bases, J lost 8 bases, and 10 bases lay in between. CDR3 DNA: TGTGCCAGCAGCCCGTATTGGGATGAGCAGTTCTTC. This codes for CASSPYWDEQFF.

Comments on this clone: The sample carries other DNA sequences with the same CDR3. V gene TRBV19 combines with J gene TRBJ1-2; no clear D. Germline-derived CDR1 and CDR2 are LNHDA and SQIVND (reference sequence). The ends were cut back, 1 base at V and 4 bases at J, with 7 bases in the middle. This CDR3 has 13 residues. CDR3 in amino acids: CASSIGLSYGYTF. The DNA for the CDR3 is TGTGCCAGTAGTATAGGGCTGAGCTATGGCTACACCTTC.

The chain employs TRBV5-1 and TRBJ1-6; 7 positions match TRBD1. The CDR3 covers 16 residues. V was pared by 4 bases and J by 6 bases, with 10 bases of the junction left unmatched. CDR1 and CDR2 from the germline V gene are SGHRS and YFSETQ. The CDR3 loop reads CASSLTGDLFNSPLHF. For the CDR3, the DNA is TGCGCCAGCAGCCTAACAGGGGATCTTTTTAATTCACCCCTCCACTTT.

This clone appeared a few times. The gene calls are TRBV19 and TRBJ2-2; TRBD1 matches 8 bases. The J segment lost 0 bases and the V segment lost 6 bases, leaving 9 bases of the junction unmatched. This CDR3 spans 17 amino acids. The germline V gene has CDR1 LNHDA and CDR2 SQIVND (reference sequence). CDR3 bases: TGTGCCAGTAGGAGTTCCGGGACAGGATCGAACACCGGGGAGCTGTTTTTT. It codes for CASRSSGTGSNTGELFF.

This clone appeared a few times. The genes are TRBV18 and TRBJ1-5, with TRBD1 matching 7 bases. CDR3 length equals 16 residues. CDR1 and CDR2 from the germline V gene are KGHSH and LQKENI. V dropped 2 bases and J dropped 1; count of bases not matched to a gene: 5. CDR3 amino acids: CASSPDRVRSNQPQHF. CDR3 coding DNA: TGTGCCAGCTCACCAGACAGGGTGAGGAGCAATCAGCCCCAGCATTTT.

The V call is TRBV6-1, the J call TRBJ2-3; D not resolved. Trimming pared 7 bases from V and 2 bases from J, leaving 16 bases between. Germline V gene lookup returns CDR1 MNHNS and CDR2 SASEGT. The CDR3 is made up of 15 amino acids. The DNA for the CDR3 is TGTGCCAGCACCGCAGGAAGGACCCTCACAGATACGCAGTATTTT. It encodes CASTAGRTLTDTQYF.

The chain couples TRBV6-5 to TRBJ2-1, with D unresolved. The V end lost 0 bases, the J end lost 6 bases, and 9 bases lay between the germline ends. Germline V gene sequence: CDR1 MNHEY, CDR2 SVGAGI. The CDR3 is 14 residues long. The CDR3 sequence is CASSYSPVVNEQFF. In DNA form, the CDR3 reads TGTGCCAGCAGTTACTCACCCGTTGTCAATGAGCAGTTCTTC.

V is TRBV11-2 and J is TRBJ2-3; D unresolved. V lost 10 bases and J lost 0, with 8 bases in between. Germline lookup yields CDR1 SGHAT and CDR2 FQNNGV. The CDR3 loop spans 12 amino acids. The CDR3 spells CAIRQSTDTQYF. The CDR3, as DNA: TGTGCCATTCGACAAAGCACAGATACGCAGTATTTT.

The V gene is TRBV11-2, the J gene TRBJ2-1; D is perhaps TRBD1 (6 bases). Trimming pared 5 bases from V and 8 bases from J, leaving 10 bases between. Germline V gene sequence: CDR1 SGHAT, CDR2 FQNNGV. This CDR3 contains 12 residues. The CDR3 DNA reads as TGTGCCAGCAGCGAACAGGGCTATGAGCAGTTCTTC. Amino acid sequence: CASSEQGYEQFF.

The rearrangement joins TRBV2 to TRBJ1-1, with D unresolved. V was trimmed by 6 bases and J by 3 bases, leaving 8 bases between them. The CDR3 is made up of 12 amino acids. Germline lookup yields CDR1 SNHLY and CDR2 FYNNEI. The chain's CDR3 is CASRLRDTEAFF. In DNA form, the CDR3 reads TGTGCCAGCAGACTGAGGGACACTGAAGCTTTCTTT.

This clone was seen a handful of times. J is TRBJ2-5 and V is TRBV11-2, with 9 bases aligning to TRBD1. V gave up 3 bases and J gave up 5 bases; unmatched junction bases: 10. Germline V gene sequence: CDR1 SGHAT, CDR2 FQNNGV. The CDR3 totals 16 residues. This chain's CDR3 is CASSLAGQGLWETQYF. DNA for the CDR3: TGTGCCAGCAGCTTGGCGGGACAGGGCCTTTGGGAGACCCAGTACTTC. Looking up the rest from reference TRBV11-2 and TRBJ2-5 gives the full variable domain: EAGVAQSPRYKIIEKRQSVAFWCNPISGHATLYWYQQILGQGPKLLIQFQNNGVVDDSQLPKDRFSAERLKGVDSTLKIQPAKLEDSAVYLCASSLAGQGLWETQYFGPGTRLLVL.

This chain connects TRBV7-2 to TRBJ2-5, with 9 positions matching TRBD1. The V segment lost 5 bases and the J segment 4 bases; nucleotides outside the gene matches: 11. The V gene's germline CDR1 is SGHTA and CDR2 FQGNSA. The CDR3 runs to 16 residues. CDR3 sequence: CASSPPGQGYGETQYF. As DNA, the CDR3 is TGTGCCAGCAGCCCGCCGGGACAGGGATATGGAGAGACCCAGTACTTC.

This clone occurred a few times. J is TRBJ2-3 and V is TRBV6-6; 8 bases line up with TRBD2. The V segment lost 6 bases and the J segment 2 bases; nucleotides outside the gene matches: 10. The V gene's germline CDR1 is MNHNY and CDR2 SVGAGI (reference sequence). This CDR3 is built from 16 residues. This CDR3 reads CASSYPLAAVTDTQYF. Here the CDR3 DNA reads TGTGCCAGCAGCTACCCACTAGCGGCAGTCACAGATACGCAGTATTTT.

V and J are TRBV2 and TRBJ2-3, with 14 bases identical to TRBD2. Germline trimming cut 10 bases from V and 8 bases from J; bases unmatched to any gene: 5. Germline V CDR1 and CDR2: SNHLY, FYNNEI. This CDR3 region has 13 residues. The DNA for the CDR3 is TGTGCCATCGGGACTAGCGGGGGAGGTACGCAGTATTTT. This sequence encodes CAIGTSGGGTQYF.

The gene calls are TRBV5-1 and TRBJ2-5; D tentatively fits TRBD1 or TRBD2 (6 bases each). This CDR3 is 14 amino acids long. Germline V gene data show CDR1 as SGHRS and CDR2 as YFSETQ. The V end was cut by 2 bases, the J end by 0 bases, with 8 bases between. The CDR3 sequence is CASSFRGDQETQYF. The DNA of the CDR3 is TGCGCCAGCAGCTTTAGGGGGGACCAAGAGACCCAGTACTTC.

There are a few counts of this clone. The chain has TRBV7-2 and TRBJ1-4, with 7 bases fitting TRBD1. Germline V gene lookup returns CDR1 SGHTA and CDR2 FQGNSA. The ends lost 3 bases at V and 2 bases at J; junction bases unmatched: 0. This CDR3 has 14 amino acids. The CDR3 coding sequence is TGTGCCAGCAGCTTCAGGGGGACTAATGAAAAACTGTTTTTT. This translates into CASSFRGTNEKLFF.

In this sample, this clone turned up a few times. The chain employs TRBV28 and TRBJ1-2; 10 bases map to TRBD1. J lost 3 bases, V lost 10 bases, and 2 bases had no gene match. The CDR3 sequence is 12 residues long. Germline V lookup: CDR1 MDHEN, CDR2 SYDVKM. DNA for the CDR3: TGTGCCAAGGGGACAGGGGACTATGGCTACACCTTC. This codes for CAKGTGDYGYTF.

This clone was detected only a few times. One base separates it from a far larger clone, so it is likely a read error. The J gene is TRBJ2-3, the V gene TRBV11-2; the D is unclear. V lost 4 bases and J 1 base, leaving 3 bases between the germline ends. CDR3 length equals 12 residues. Germline assignment: CDR1 SGHAT and CDR2 FQNNGV. CDR3 nucleotide sequence: TGTGCCAGCAGCTCGGGCACAGATACGCAGTATTTT. As protein: CASSSGTDTQYF.

This clone was observed a handful of times. V usage is TRBV25-1 and J usage is TRBJ1-6; D uncertain. The CDR3 runs 14 residues. Trimming left V 5 bases short and J 7 bases short, with 12 bases between. Per germline, CDR1 MGHDK and CDR2 SYGVNS. The DNA for the CDR3 is TGTGCCAGCAGTCATACATCCGACAATTCACCCCTCCACTTT. Encoded protein: CASSHTSDNSPLHF.

This clone has more than one count but fewer than ten. This chain uses TRBV21-1 with TRBJ2-7. TRBV21-1 is a pseudogene. The CDR3 contains 16 residues. Here the CDR3 DNA reads TGTGCCAGCAACACGAGGGGCCGGAGAGGGGACTACGAGCAGTACTTC. Its protein is CASNTRGRRGDYEQYF.

This clone was found a few times. The chain uses TRBV18 and TRBJ2-5; D could derive from TRBD1 or TRBD2 (5 bases each). The CDR3 extends over 15 amino acids. Germline CDR1 reads KGHSH; CDR2 reads LQKENI. V lost 1 base and J 7 bases, leaving 16 bases between the germline ends. This CDR3 reads CASSPQGVRDGTQYF. For the CDR3, the DNA is TGTGCCAGCTCACCACAAGGCGTCCGGGACGGGACCCAGTACTTC.

The rearrangement uses TRBV5-6 and TRBJ2-7; 9 nucleotides match TRBD1. Germline V gene sequence: CDR1 SGHDT, CDR2 YYEEEE. V lost 0 bases, J lost 11 bases, and 0 bases stayed unmatched. The CDR3 spans 11 residues. CDR3 nucleotide sequence: TGTGCCAGCAGCTTGGGACAGGGGGAGTACTTC. This encodes CASSLGQGEYF.

This clone was recorded a few times. CDR3 nucleotides: TGTGCCAGCTCACCACAAGACTCAGCCACAGATACGCAGTATTTT. This sequence encodes CASSPQDSATDTQYF. The chain links TRBV18 to TRBJ2-3; D is ambiguous. V shed 1 base and J shed 2 bases, with 10 bases lying between them. In germline, CDR1 is KGHSH, CDR2 LQKENI. The CDR3 runs 15 residues.

CDR3 protein: CASSLSSGVGYGYTF. CDR3 nucleotide sequence: TGTGCCAGCAGTTTATCGTCAGGGGTAGGCTATGGCTACACCTTC. The gene calls are TRBV27 and TRBJ1-2; possibly TRBD1 for D (6 bases). The germline gives CDR1 MNHEY, CDR2 SMNVEV (reference sequence). There are 15 residues in the CDR3. The germline V and J ends were trimmed by 0 bases and 4 bases, with 12 bases remaining between them.

The rearrangement links TRBV11-2 to TRBJ2-5, with D unresolved. V was trimmed by 0 bases and J by 5 bases, leaving 7 bases between them. This CDR3 has 13 residues. Germline values: CDR1 SGHAT, CDR2 FQNNGV. CDR3 DNA sequence: TGTGCCAGCAGCTTAGATCATCCCGAGACCCAGTACTTC. This gives the protein CASSLDHPETQYF.

The chain carries TRBV19 and TRBJ2-5; D unresolved. The CDR3 totals 14 residues. Germline assignment: CDR1 LNHDA and CDR2 SQIVND (reference sequence). V was trimmed by 1 base and J by 4 bases, leaving 10 bases between them. The CDR3 loop reads CASSIVDKRETQYF. The CDR3, as DNA: TGTGCCAGTAGTATAGTCGACAAGAGAGAGACCCAGTACTTC.

V and J are TRBV30 and TRBJ1-6; TRBD1 aligns across 8 bases. V shed 8 bases, J shed 4 bases, and the junction held 4 bases outside the gene matches. This CDR3 region has 13 residues. The germline V gene has CDR1 GTSNPN and CDR2 SVGIG (reference sequence). In DNA, the CDR3 is TGTGCCGCGACAGGGGAGTATAATTCACCCCTCCACTTT. This codes for CAATGEYNSPLHF.

This clone was seen only a few times. This rearrangement joins TRBV14 to TRBJ2-5; 14 bases fit TRBD2. The junction had 1 base not matched to a gene; V was cut back by 1 base and J by 3 bases. Germline V CDR1 and CDR2: SGHDN, FVKESK. The CDR3 sequence is 16 residues long. CDR3: CASSQGLAGGEETQYF. CDR3 DNA sequence: TGTGCCAGCAGCCAAGGACTAGCGGGGGGGGAAGAGACCCAGTACTTC.

This chain joins TRBV5-6 and TRBJ2-7, with 9 bases fitting TRBD2. V lost 4 bases, J lost 3 bases, and 17 bases stayed unmatched. This CDR3 region has 18 residues. Germline CDR1 is SGHDT and CDR2 is YYEEEE. CDR3 coding DNA: TGTGCCAGCAGCCCCGCCCGGCTAGCGGGGTTATGTAGCTACGAGCAGTACTTC. Encoded protein: CASSPARLAGLCSYEQYF.